This entry lists 9 T cell receptor beta chains sequenced from one sample in a study of cytomegalovirus exposure and HLA in healthy donors. In the PCR, 60 Vbeta and 13 Jbeta primers were used. This table comes from immunoSEQ multiplex PCR, and its TCRdb copy is limited to in-frame clones, with some not included. There are roughly 80,000 clones in the sample; roughly 69% occur only once, and 5.5% to 8% lies in the top ten. Sequenced material: PBMCs. The receptors here all came from a woman in her fifties or sixties in good health and CMV-seropositive.

V usage is TRBV4-2 and J usage is TRBJ2-7, with TRBD1 matching 9 bases. Unmatched junction bases numbered 5, after V lost 1 base and J lost 7 bases. The germline CDR1 and CDR2 sequences are LGHNA and YNFKEQ. The CDR3 is 14 amino acids. CDR3 amino acids: CASSQGTGVGEQYV. In nucleotides, the CDR3 is TGTGCCAGCAGCCAAGGGACAGGGGTGGGAGAGCAGTACGTC.

The rearrangement links TRBV10-3 to TRBJ2-3, with TRBD2 as a possible D gene (6 bases). Looked up from germline, CDR1 is ENHRY and CDR2 is SYGVKD. This CDR3 has 19 amino acids. V lost 0 bases to trimming and J lost 6 bases, with 25 bases between them. The CDR3 loop is CAISESRDEYISYWDTQYF. The CDR3 DNA follows: TGTGCCATCAGTGAGTCGCGGGACGAATATATAAGTTACTGGGATACGCAGTATTTT.

The chain has TRBV19 and TRBJ1-4; a weak D match, TRBD1 (5 bases). There are 15 residues in the CDR3. The V gene's germline CDR1 is LNHDA and CDR2 SQIVND (reference sequence). Trimming took off 3 bases at V and 7 bases at J, with 15 bases between the two ends. The CDR3 is CASSMLRGISEKLFF. CDR3 sequence (DNA): TGTGCCAGTAGTATGTTGCGGGGGATTAGTGAAAAACTGTTTTTT.

The CDR3 sequence is CASSLFLAGGTQYF. In nucleotides, the CDR3 is TGTGCCAGCAGCTTGTTTCTTGCGGGTGGTACGCAGTATTTT. V is TRBV5-6 and J is TRBJ2-3; possible D gene TRBD2, 5 bases. There are 14 residues in the CDR3. Per germline, CDR1 SGHDT and CDR2 YYEEEE. Trimming left V 1 base short and J 8 bases short, with 14 bases between. The variable domain in full, completed from reference TRBV5-6 and TRBJ2-3, reads DAGVTQSPTHLIKTRGQQVTLRCSPKSGHDTVSWYQQALGQGPQFIFQYYEEEERQRGNFPDRFSGHQFPNYSSELNVNALLLGDSALYLCASSLFLAGGTQYFGPGTRLTVL.

The chain links TRBV29-1 to TRBJ1-1, with 8 bases fitting TRBD1. CDR3 length equals 11 residues. CDR1 SQVTM and CDR2 ANQGSEA come from the germline V gene. V lost 1 base, J lost 11 bases, and 3 bases stayed unmatched. The CDR3 here is CSVEGTGIAFF. The DNA of the CDR3 is TGCAGCGTTGAAGGGACAGGGATCGCTTTCTTT.

The gene calls are TRBV7-6 and TRBJ2-2; D is undetermined. V lost 3 bases to trimming and J lost 6 bases, with 11 bases between them. In germline, CDR1 is SGHVS, CDR2 FNYEAQ. The CDR3 covers 14 residues. CDR3 region: CASSLEKESGELFF. The CDR3 nucleotides are TGTGCCAGCAGCTTGGAGAAAGAATCCGGGGAGCTGTTTTTT.

The chain joins TRBV19 to TRBJ2-7; TRBD1 matches 12 bases. CDR1 and CDR2 from the germline V gene are LNHDA and SQIVND (reference sequence). There are 15 residues in the CDR3. V gave up 5 bases and J gave up 5 bases; unmatched junction bases: 7. In DNA form, the CDR3 reads TGTGCCAGTAGTCTGACGGGACAGGGGGCAGACGAGCAGTACTTC. It codes for CASSLTGQGADEQYF.

This clone appeared a single time. The chain couples TRBV6-1 to TRBJ1-2; a possible D gene is TRBD1 (5 bases). The CDR3 runs 14 residues. V shed 3 bases and J shed 7 bases, with 15 bases lying between them. Looked up from germline, CDR1 is MNHNS and CDR2 is SASEGT. The CDR3, as DNA: TGTGCCAGCAGTGACTTTCGCCAGGGAACTGGCTACACCTTC. It yields the protein CASSDFRQGTGYTF.

V is TRBV27 and J is TRBJ2-3, with 12 nucleotides matching TRBD2. Germline V gene lookup returns CDR1 MNHEY and CDR2 SMNVEV (reference sequence). This CDR3 is built from 16 residues. The ends lost 5 bases at V and 6 bases at J; junction bases unmatched: 9. CDR3: CASSPGLAGIRDTQYF. The DNA for the CDR3 is TGTGCCAGCAGTCCCGGACTAGCGGGGATTCGGGATACGCAGTATTTT.